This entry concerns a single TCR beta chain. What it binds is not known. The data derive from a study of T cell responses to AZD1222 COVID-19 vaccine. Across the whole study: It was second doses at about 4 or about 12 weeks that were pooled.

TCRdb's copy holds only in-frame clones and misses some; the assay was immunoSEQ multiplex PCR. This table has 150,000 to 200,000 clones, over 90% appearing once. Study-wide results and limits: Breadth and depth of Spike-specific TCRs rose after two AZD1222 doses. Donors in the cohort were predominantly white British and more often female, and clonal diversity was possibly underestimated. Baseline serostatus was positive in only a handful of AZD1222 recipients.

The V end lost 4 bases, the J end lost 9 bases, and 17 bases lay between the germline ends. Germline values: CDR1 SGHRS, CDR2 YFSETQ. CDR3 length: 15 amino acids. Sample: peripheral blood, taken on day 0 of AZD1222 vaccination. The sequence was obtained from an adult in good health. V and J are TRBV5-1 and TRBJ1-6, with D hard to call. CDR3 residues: CASSPLVTDSSPLHF. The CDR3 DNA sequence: TGCGCCAGCAGCCCTCTCGTCACAGATAGTTCACCCCTCCACTTT.